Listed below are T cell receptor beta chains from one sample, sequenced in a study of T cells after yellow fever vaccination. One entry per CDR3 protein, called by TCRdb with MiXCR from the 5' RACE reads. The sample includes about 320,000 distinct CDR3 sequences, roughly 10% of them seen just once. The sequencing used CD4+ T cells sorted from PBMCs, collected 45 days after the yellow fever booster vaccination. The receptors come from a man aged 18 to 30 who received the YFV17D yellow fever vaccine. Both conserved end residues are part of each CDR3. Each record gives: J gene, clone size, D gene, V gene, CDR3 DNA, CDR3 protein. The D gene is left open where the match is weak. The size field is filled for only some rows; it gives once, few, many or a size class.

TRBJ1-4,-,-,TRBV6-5,TGTGCCAGCAGAGGTACAGGGACTGGGAAGGAAAAACTGTTTTTT,CASRGTGTGKEKLFF
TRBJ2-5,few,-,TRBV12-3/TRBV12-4,TGTGCCAGCAGTCCTAGGGCAGGGGTTGGGACCCAGTACTTC,CASSPRAGVGTQYF
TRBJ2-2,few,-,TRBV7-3,TGTGCCAGCAGCCTTAACGACGGGGGTACCGGGGAGCTGTTTTTT,CASSLNDGGTGELFF
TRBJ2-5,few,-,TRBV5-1,TGCGCCAGCAGCCCAGCCCCGGGGTCGGGAGAGACCCAGTACTTC,CASSPAPGSGETQYF
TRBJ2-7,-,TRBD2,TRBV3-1,TGTGCCAGCAGCCAAGGGGCGGGAGTAATCCCCTACGAGCAGTACTTC,CASSQGAGVIPYEQYF
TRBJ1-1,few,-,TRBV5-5,TGTGCCAGCAGCTTAATGACGGCCACTGAAGCTTTCTTT,CASSLMTATEAFF
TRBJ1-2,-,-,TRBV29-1,TGCAGCGTTGAATCAGGGGTCGGCTACACCTTC,CSVESGVGYTF
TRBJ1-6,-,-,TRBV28,TGTGCCAGCACGATGGGGAGAGAATCACCCCTCCACTTT,CASTMGRESPLHF
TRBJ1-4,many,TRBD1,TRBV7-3,TGTGCCAGCAGCTTTGGCGGGACAGGGGTTCCGCCTGGTGAAAAACTGTTTTTT,CASSFGGTGVPPGEKLFF
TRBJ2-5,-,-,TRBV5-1,TGCGCCAGCAGCCCGGAGATGGGCGGGGGCCGGGTGGAGACCCAGTACTTC,CASSPEMGGGRVETQYF
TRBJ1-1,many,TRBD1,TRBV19,TGTGCCAGTAGTAATACCCGGGACAGGGGGTTGAACACTGAAGCTTTCTTT,CASSNTRDRGLNTEAFF
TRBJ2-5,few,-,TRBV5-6,TGTGCCAGCAGCTACCGGGACAGCGGGAAAGAGACCCAGTACTTC,CASSYRDSGKETQYF
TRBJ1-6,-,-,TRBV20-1,TGCAGTGCTAGAAGGGAAGCGAATTCACCCCTCCACTTT,CSARREANSPLHF
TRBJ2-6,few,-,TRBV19,TGTGCCAGTACCACAAGGGCATTAGCTGGGGCCAACGTCCTGACTTTC,CASTTRALAGANVLTF
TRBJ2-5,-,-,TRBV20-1,TGCGGTGCTAGGGTCCTCACGGGGAAAGAGACCCAGTACTTC,CGARVLTGKETQYF
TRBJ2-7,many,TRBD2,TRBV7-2,TGTGCCAGCAGCTTCTCGGGGGGCTACGAGCAGTACTTC,CASSFSGGYEQYF
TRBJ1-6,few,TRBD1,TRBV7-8,TGTGCCAGCAGCTTAGGCTGGGACAGGGCTGATTCACCCCTCCACTTT,CASSLGWDRADSPLHF
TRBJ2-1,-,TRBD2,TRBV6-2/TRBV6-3,TGTGCCAGCAGGGAGCTAGCGGGGGCCGGCGATGAGCAGTTCTTC,CASRELAGAGDEQFF
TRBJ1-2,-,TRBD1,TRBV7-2,TGTGCCAGCAGCTCACAGGGGCCCAACTATGGCTACACCTTC,CASSSQGPNYGYTF
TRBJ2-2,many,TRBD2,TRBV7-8,TGTGCCAGCAGCCGACTAGCGGGGGGGCTCAAGAACACCGGGGAGCTGTTTTTT,CASSRLAGGLKNTGELFF
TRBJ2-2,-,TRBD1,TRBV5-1,TGCGCCTGCTCCGTGACAGGGGACACCGGGGAGCTGTTTTTT,CACSVTGDTGELFF
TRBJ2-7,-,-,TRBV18,TGTGCCAGCTCACCAGAGAAGGGAACACGGTACTTC,CASSPEKGTRYF
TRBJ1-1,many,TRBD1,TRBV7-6,TGTGCCAGCGCCACGACAGGGGTCACTGAAGCTTTCTTT,CASATTGVTEAFF
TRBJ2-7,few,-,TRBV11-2,TGTGCCAGCAGCTTAAATTCAGGGTCAAGAAGGGGGGAGCAGTACTTC,CASSLNSGSRRGEQYF
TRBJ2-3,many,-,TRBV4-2,TGTGCCAGCAGCCAAGAAGGTCGCGGGTCTACAGATACGCAGTATTTT,CASSQEGRGSTDTQYF
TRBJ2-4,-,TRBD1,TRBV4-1,TGCGCCAGCAGCCCCGGACAGGCGAGAGCCAAAAACATTCAGTACTTC,CASSPGQARAKNIQYF
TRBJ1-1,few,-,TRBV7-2,TGTGCCAGCAGCTTAGGGGGGCCCATACTGAACACTGAAGCTTTCTTT,CASSLGGPILNTEAFF
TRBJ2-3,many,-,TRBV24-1,TGTGCCACCAGTGCGGGTGGAAGCACAGATACGCAGTATTTT,CATSAGGSTDTQYF
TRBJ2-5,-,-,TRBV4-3,TGCGCCAGCAGCCAAGATTTTGCAGGGCCCCAAGAGACCCAGTACTTC,CASSQDFAGPQETQYF
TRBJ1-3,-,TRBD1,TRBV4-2,TGTGCCAGCAGTTTCGGGACAGCTCCCTCTGGAAACACCATATATTTT,CASSFGTAPSGNTIYF
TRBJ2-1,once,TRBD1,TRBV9,TGTGCCAGCAGCGAGAACTCCGGGACAGGGAATGAGCAGTTCTTC,CASSENSGTGNEQFF
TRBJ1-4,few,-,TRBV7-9,TGTGCCAGCAGCCCAACAGGGCTGAGTGAAAAACTGTTTTTT,CASSPTGLSEKLFF
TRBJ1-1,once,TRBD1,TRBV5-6,TGTGCCAGCAGCTTGGGGGGGACAGGGGGTCGGACTGAAGCTTTCTTT,CASSLGGTGGRTEAFF
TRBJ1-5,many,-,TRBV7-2,TGTGCCAGCAGCCAATCCCGCAATCAGCCCCAGCATTTT,CASSQSRNQPQHF
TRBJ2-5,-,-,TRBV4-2,TGTGCCAGCAGCCAAGCCCCTGAGGAGACCCAGTACTTC,CASSQAPEETQYF
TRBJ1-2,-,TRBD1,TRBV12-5,TGTGCTAGTGGTTTGGGCCGGGACAGGTCGGTGGGCTATGGCTACACCTTC,CASGLGRDRSVGYGYTF
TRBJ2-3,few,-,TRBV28,TGTGCCTCCGGCAGGGAGGACACAGATACGCAGTATTTT,CASGREDTDTQYF
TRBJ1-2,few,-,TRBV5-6,TGTGCCAGCAGCTCGATTTCCAGGGAAGGCGGCTACACCTTC,CASSSISREGGYTF
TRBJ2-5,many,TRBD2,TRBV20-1,TGCAGTGCTAGCAGACTAGCGGGGGGTTTTAAGACCCAGTACTTC,CSASRLAGGFKTQYF
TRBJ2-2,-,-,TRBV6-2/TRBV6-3,TGTGCCAGCACGTGGCGAGAGAACACCGGGGAGCTGTTTTTT,CASTWRENTGELFF
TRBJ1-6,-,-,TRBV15,TGTGCCACCAGCAGAGATCCGACCGGAGTTCTTTCACCCCTCCACTTT,CATSRDPTGVLSPLHF
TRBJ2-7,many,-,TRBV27,TGTGCCAGCAGTTTAGGACCCACAGGCTACTACGAGCAGTACTTC,CASSLGPTGYYEQYF
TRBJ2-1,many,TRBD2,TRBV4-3,TGCGCCAGCAGCCAAAACTGGGCTAGCGGGGGTGAGCAGTTCTTC,CASSQNWASGGEQFF
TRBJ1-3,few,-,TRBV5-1,TGCGCCAGCAGCTTTACAGGGCTCCCTGGAAACACCATATATTTT,CASSFTGLPGNTIYF
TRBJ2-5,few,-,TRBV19,TGTGCCAGTAGTATGGGACAAAAAGAGACCCAGTACTTC,CASSMGQKETQYF
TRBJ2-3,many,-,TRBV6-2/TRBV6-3,TGTGCCAGCCGCTTTCGGAGCTCGTTGGGCACAGATACGCAGTATTTT,CASRFRSSLGTDTQYF